This T cell receptor beta chain was recorded in a study of T cells after yellow fever vaccination. This clonotype has more than one count but fewer than ten. Its target is not known. Unmatched junction bases numbered 8, after V lost 5 bases and J lost 8 bases. CDR1 is LNHNV and CDR2 is YYDKDF in the germline V gene (reference sequence). The CDR3 has 14 residues. One entry per CDR3 protein, called by TCRdb with MiXCR from the 5' RACE reads. The sample has around 590,000 distinct CDR3 sequences; more than 9% are singletons. Overall study results and limits: Although most clonotypes did not, a small share appeared in both CD4 and CD8 compartments. Subsequent booster samples again held most clones from primary vaccination (around 96% CD4, roughly 88% CD8). Researchers report a weaker secondary response that nonetheless peaked faster, day 5 versus 15.

The receptor comes from a man between 25 and 39 years old who received the YFV17D yellow fever vaccine. The chain recombines TRBV15 with TRBJ2-1, with TRBD1 matching over 8 bases. This sample comprised PBMCs, obtained on the day of the yellow fever booster vaccination. The CDR3 nucleotides are TGTGCCACCAGCGGAAGGACAGGGACCGATGAGCAGTTCTTC. This sequence encodes CATSGRTGTDEQFF.